This T cell receptor beta chain was observed in a study of T cell responses to AZD1222 COVID-19 vaccine. Study-level results: Unmutated variant regions reportedly attract nearly half of all spike-specific TCRs. The donors showed a predominance of white British ancestry and of females, with possible underestimation of clonal diversity.

Using immunoSEQ multiplex PCR, the repertoire was profiled, and TCRdb retains in-frame clones only, with some absent. The repertoire includes 90,000 to 150,000 clones, around 87% of them detected once, and about 3.7% sits in the top ten. The V gene end was trimmed by 2 bases and the J gene end by 8 bases; junction bases not matched to a gene: 10. Germline values: CDR1 MNHEY, CDR2 SVGEGT. The CDR3 spans 15 residues. Comments on this clone: Its antigen is undetermined.

The rearrangement uses TRBV6-2 or TRBV6-3 and TRBJ2-7, with 9 bases aligning to TRBD2. This material consisted of peripheral blood, taken on day 0 of AZD1222 vaccination. The TCR comes from an adult in good health. In nucleotides, the CDR3 is TGTGCCAGCAGTTACGGCCAGCGGGGGGATCTCAAGCAGTACTTC. Protein sequence: CASSYGQRGDLKQYF.